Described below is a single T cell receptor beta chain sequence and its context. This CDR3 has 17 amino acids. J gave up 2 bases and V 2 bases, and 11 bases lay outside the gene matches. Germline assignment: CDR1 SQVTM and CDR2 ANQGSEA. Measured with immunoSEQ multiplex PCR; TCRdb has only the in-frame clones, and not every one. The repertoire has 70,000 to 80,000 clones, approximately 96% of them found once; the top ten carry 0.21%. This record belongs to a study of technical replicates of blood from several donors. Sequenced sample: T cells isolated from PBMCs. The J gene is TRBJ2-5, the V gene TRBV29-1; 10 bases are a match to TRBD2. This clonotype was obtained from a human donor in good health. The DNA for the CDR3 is TGCAGCGTTGAACCGAGACTAGCGGGTCCTGAGCAAGAGACCCAGTACTTC. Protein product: CSVEPRLAGPEQETQYF.